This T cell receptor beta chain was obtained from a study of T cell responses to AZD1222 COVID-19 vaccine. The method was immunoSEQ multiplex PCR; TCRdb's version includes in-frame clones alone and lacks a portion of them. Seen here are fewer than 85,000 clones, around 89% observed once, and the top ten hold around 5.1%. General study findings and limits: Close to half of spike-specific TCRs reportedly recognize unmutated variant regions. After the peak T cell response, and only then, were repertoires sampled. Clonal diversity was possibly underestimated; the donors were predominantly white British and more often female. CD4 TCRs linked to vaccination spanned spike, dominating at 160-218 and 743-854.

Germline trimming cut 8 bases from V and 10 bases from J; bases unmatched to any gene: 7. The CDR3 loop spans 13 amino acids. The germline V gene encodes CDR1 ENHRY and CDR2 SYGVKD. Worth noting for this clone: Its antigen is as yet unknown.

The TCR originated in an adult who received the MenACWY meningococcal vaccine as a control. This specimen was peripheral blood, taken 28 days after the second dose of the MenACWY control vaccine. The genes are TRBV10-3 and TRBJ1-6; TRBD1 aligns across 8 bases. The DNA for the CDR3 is TGTGCCATCCAGGGGGCTTCGCGCTCACCCCTCCACTTT. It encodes CAIQGASRSPLHF.